This T cell receptor beta chain was recorded in a study of radiotherapy plus CTLA-4 blockade in lung cancer. On the study more broadly: In 18% of patients, objective responses were seen; 31% had disease control. Study findings and constraints: Clones derived from tumor TCRs expanded in blood after radiotherapy plus ipilimumab. Increased serum interferon-beta after radiation also reportedly predicted response strongly.

Turning to this clone: Its cognate antigen is unknown.

V gave up 5 bases and J gave up 8 bases; unmatched junction bases: 8. This CDR3 has 14 residues. Germline-derived CDR1 and CDR2 are GTSNPN and SVGIG (reference sequence). Chemo-refractory metastatic non-small-cell lung cancer patients received focal radiation with ipilimumab CTLA-4 blockade. Profiled with immunoSEQ multiplex PCR; TCRdb holds only in-frame clones, not every one. The sample carries roughly 53,000 clones, just under 85% recorded once. This chain links TRBV30 with TRBJ2-4; 11 positions agree with TRBD1. The TCR sequence derives from a human donor with non-small cell lung cancer whose response to radiotherapy plus ipilimumab could not be evaluated. Material: peripheral blood, obtained from a patient treated with radiotherapy plus ipilimumab. In nucleotides, the CDR3 is TGTGCCTGGGCCGGGACAGGGGGGCAGGACATTCAGTACTTC. Protein: CAWAGTGGQDIQYF.